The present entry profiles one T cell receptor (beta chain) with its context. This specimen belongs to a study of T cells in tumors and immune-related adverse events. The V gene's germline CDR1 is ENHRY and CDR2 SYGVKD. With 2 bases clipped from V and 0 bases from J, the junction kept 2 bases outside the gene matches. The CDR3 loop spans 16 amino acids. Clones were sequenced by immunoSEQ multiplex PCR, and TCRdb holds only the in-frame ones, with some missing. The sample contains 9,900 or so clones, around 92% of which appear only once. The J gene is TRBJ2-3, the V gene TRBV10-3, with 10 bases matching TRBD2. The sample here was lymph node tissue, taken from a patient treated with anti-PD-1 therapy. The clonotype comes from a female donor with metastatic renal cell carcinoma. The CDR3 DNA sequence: TGTGCCATCAGTGAGGGTAGCGGGGGGAGCACAGATACGCAGTATTTT. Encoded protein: CAISEGSGGSTDTQYF.